Sequencing of this T cell receptor beta chain was carried out in a study of blood T cell repertoires in COVID-19. Across the whole study: From the United States, Italy and Spain came samples of acute and convalescent COVID-19. Sources were T cells, B-cell-depleted T cells, or PBMCs; the material itself was cDNA or gDNA.

Authors' processing steps: The authors estimated nucleated cell counts from reference gene primer amplification. Only in-frame clones appear in the TCRdb table, and some are missing; sequencing was by immunoSEQ multiplex PCR. The V and J calls and the clone size are those of that table, but D and trimming were determined from the DNA. The sample records roughly 410,000 clones, about 91% being singletons. Seattle participants joined during active infection and were tracked over time. Germline values: CDR1 SEHNR, CDR2 FQNEAQ (reference sequence). The CDR3 consists of 15 residues. Trimming removed 4 bases from V and 7 bases from J, with 17 bases in between.

The source of this sequence is a woman aged 40 to 55 with COVID-19, enrolled during active disease. What was sequenced was peripheral blood. This rearrangement joins TRBV7-9 to TRBJ1-5; tentatively, D is TRBD1 (6 bases). Here the CDR3 reads CASSSGATLDQPQHF. CDR3 nucleotide sequence: TGTGCCAGCAGCTCAGGGGCCACCCTGGACCAGCCCCAGCATTTT.